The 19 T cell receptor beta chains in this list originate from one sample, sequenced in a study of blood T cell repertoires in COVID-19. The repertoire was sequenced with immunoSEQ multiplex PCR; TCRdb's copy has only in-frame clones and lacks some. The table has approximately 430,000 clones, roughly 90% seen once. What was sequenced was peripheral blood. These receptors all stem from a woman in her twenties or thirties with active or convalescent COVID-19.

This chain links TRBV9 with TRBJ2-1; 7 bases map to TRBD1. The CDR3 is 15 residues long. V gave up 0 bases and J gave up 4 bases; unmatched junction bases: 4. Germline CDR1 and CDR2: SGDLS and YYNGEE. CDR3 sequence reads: CASSVGDRVYNEQFF. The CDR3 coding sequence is TGTGCCAGCAGCGTAGGAGACAGGGTGTACAATGAGCAGTTCTTC.

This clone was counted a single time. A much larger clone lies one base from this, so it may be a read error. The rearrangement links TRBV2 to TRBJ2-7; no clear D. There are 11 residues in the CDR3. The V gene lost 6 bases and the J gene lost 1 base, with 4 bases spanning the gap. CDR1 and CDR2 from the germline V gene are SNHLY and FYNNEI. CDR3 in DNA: TGTGCCAGCAGCTATTCCTACGAGCAGTACTTC. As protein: CASSYSYEQYF.

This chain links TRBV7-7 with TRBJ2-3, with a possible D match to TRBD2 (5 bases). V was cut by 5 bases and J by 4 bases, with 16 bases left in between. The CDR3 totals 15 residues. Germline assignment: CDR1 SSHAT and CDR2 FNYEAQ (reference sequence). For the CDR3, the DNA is TGTGCCAGCAGCCCCGAAGTTGGACTCGCAGATACGCAGTATTTT. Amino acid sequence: CASSPEVGLADTQYF. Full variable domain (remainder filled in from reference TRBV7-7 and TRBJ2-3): GAGVSQSPRYKVTKRGQDVTLRCDPISSHATLYWYQQALGQGPEFLTYFNYEAQPDKSGLPSDRFSAERPEGSISTLTIQRTEQRDSAMYRCASSPEVGLADTQYFGPGTRLTVL.

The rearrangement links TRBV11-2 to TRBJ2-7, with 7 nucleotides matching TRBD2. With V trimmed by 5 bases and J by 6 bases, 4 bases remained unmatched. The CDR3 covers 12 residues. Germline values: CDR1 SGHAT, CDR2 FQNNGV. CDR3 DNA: TGTGCCAGCAGCCCGCGGGGGTTCGAGCAGTACTTC. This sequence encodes CASSPRGFEQYF.

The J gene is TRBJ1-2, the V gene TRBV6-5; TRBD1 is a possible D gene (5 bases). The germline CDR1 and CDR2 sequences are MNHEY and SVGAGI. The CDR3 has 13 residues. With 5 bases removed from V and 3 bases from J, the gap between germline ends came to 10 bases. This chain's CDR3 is CASSRGADYGYTF. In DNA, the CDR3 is TGTGCCAGCAGTAGGGGCGCGGACTATGGCTACACCTTC.

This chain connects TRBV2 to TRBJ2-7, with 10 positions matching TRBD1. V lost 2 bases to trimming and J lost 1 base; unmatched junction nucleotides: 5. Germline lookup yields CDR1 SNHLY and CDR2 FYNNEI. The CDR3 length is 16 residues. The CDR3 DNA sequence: TGTGCCAGCAGTGAATTCTGGGGACAGGGGTCCTACGAGCAGTACTTC. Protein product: CASSEFWGQGSYEQYF.

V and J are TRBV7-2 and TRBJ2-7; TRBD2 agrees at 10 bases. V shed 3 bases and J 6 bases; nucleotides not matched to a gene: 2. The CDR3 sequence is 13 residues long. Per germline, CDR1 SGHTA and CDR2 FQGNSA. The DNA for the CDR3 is TGTGCCAGCAGCTTTAGCGGGGGGCGCGAGCAGTACTTC. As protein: CASSFSGGREQYF.

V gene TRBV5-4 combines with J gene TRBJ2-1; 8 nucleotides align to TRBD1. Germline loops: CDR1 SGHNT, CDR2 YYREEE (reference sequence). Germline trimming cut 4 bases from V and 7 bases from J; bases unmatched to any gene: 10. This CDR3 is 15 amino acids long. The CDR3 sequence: CASSKTGAAGNEQFF. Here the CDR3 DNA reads TGTGCCAGCAGCAAGACAGGGGCTGCTGGAAATGAGCAGTTCTTC.

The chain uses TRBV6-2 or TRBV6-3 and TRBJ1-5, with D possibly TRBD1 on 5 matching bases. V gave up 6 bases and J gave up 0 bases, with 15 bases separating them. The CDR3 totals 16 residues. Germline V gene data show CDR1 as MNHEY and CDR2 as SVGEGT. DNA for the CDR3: TGTGCCAGCAGCAAAACAGGCCCCTATAGCAATCAGCCCCAGCATTTT. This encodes CASSKTGPYSNQPQHF.

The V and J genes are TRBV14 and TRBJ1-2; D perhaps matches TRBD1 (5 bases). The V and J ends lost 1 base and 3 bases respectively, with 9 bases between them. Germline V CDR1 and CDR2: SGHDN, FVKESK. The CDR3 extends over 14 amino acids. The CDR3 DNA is TGTGCCAGCAGCCAAGTATCGGGGGACTATGGCTACACCTTC. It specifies CASSQVSGDYGYTF.

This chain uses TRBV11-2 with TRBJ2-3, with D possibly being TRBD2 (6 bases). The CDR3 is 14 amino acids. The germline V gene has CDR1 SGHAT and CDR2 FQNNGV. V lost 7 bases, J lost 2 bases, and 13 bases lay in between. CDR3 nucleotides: TGTGCCAGCAACCTCGAGGGACTCACAGATACGCAGTATTTT. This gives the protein CASNLEGLTDTQYF.

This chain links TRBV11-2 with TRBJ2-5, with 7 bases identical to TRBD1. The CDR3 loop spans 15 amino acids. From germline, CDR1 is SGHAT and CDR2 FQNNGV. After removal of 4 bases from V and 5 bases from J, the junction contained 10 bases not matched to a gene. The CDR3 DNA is TGTGCCAGCAGCTACTCAGGACAGGCCGTGGAGACCCAGTACTTC. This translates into CASSYSGQAVETQYF.

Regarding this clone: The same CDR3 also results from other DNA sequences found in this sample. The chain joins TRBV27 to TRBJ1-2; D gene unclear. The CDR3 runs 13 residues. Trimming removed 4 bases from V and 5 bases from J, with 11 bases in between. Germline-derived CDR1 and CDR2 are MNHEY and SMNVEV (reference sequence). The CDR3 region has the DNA TGTGCCAGCAGTTCGACCGGAGGGTATGGCTACACCTTC. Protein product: CASSSTGGYGYTF.

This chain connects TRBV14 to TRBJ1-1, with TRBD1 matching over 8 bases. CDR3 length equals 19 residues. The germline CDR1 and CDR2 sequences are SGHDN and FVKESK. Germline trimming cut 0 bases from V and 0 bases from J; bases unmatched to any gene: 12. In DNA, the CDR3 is TGTGCCAGCAGCCAAGATTACCCCCGGACAGGGTTTTTGAACACTGAAGCTTTCTTT. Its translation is CASSQDYPRTGFLNTEAFF.

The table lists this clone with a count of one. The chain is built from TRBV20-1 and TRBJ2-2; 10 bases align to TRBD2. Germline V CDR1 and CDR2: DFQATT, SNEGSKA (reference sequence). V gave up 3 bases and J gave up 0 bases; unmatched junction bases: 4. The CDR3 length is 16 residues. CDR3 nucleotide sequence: TGCAGTGCTAGTCCCACTAGCGGGACGAACACCGGGGAGCTGTTTTTT. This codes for CSASPTSGTNTGELFF.

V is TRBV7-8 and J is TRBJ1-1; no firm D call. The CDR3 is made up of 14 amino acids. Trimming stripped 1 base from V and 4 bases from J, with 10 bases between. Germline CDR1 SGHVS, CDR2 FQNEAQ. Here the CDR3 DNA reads TGTGCCAGCAGCTTAGGGATGGGGAGCACTGAAGCTTTCTTT. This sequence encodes CASSLGMGSTEAFF.

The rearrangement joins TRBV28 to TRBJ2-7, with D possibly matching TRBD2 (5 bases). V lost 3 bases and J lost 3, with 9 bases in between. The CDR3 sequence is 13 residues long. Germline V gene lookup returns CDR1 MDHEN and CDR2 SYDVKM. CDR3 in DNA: TGTGCCAGCAGTTTTGCCCGGGGCTACGAGCAGTACTTC. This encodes CASSFARGYEQYF.

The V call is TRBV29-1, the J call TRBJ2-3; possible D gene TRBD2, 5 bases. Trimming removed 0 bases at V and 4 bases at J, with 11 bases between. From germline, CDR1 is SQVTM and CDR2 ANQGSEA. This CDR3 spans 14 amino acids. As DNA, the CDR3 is TGCAGCGTTGAAGATCTCGAGGGTTCAGATACGCAGTATTTT. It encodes CSVEDLEGSDTQYF.

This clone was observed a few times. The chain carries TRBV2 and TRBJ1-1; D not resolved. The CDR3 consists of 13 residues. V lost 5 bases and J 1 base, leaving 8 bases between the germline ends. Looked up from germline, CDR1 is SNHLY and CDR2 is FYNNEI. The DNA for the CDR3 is TGTGCCAGCAGTTTAGCAGAGAACACTGAAGCTTTCTTT. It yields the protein CASSLAENTEAFF.